This T cell receptor (beta chain) emerged from a study of T cells in Graves' hyperthyroidism and ophthalmopathy. In this sample, this clonotype turned up many times. Its antigen is still unknown. The junction had 2 bases not matched to a gene; V was cut back by 3 bases and J by 3 bases. This CDR3 spans 13 amino acids. Authors of the study amplified TCR beta CDR3 regions from RNA transcripts. Primed by the HTBI set, a first-round RT-PCR was run on the TCR CDR3. TCRdb analysed the multiplex PCR reads with MiXCR anew, one entry per CDR3 protein. The sample records a few hundred thousand distinct CDR3 sequences, approximately 17% being singletons. The study, taken as a whole, reports: Most thyroid clonotypes with frequency above 0.001 were detected in blood.

The rearrangement links TRBV12-3 or TRBV12-4 to TRBJ2-7, with TRBD1 identical over 7 bases. The specimen was blood. The TCR comes from a man younger than 35 with Graves' ophthalmopathy. The CDR3 is CASSFTGDYEQYF. The CDR3 coding sequence is TGTGCCAGCAGTTTCACAGGGGACTACGAGCAGTACTTC.